A single sample is the source of the 8 T cell receptor beta chains below, sequenced in a study of early T cells in non-severe SARS-CoV-2 infection. One entry per CDR3 protein, called by TCRdb with MiXCR from the 5' RACE reads. The data hold under 95,000 distinct CDR3 sequences, with about 12% observed a single time. Source material: whole blood. These receptors all stem from an adult who was a healthcare worker with PCR-confirmed SARS-CoV-2 infection or an uninfected control (not recorded which).

This clonotype was seen repeatedly, ten times or more. For the CDR3, the DNA is TGTGCCAGCAGCTTTGGAGAGGGCTACACCTTC. Translated: CASSFGEGYTF. The rearrangement joins TRBV7-2 to TRBJ1-2; D gene ambiguous. This CDR3 is built from 11 residues. Trimming took off 3 bases at V and 8 bases at J, with 7 bases between the two ends. From germline, CDR1 is SGHTA and CDR2 FQGNSA.

This clonotype occurred many times. The chain employs TRBV19 and TRBJ2-7; a weak D match, TRBD1 (6 bases). This CDR3 spans 12 amino acids. Between the trimmed V and J ends, which lost 9 bases and 3 bases, there was a span of 12 bases. CDR1 is LNHDA and CDR2 is SQIVND in the germline V gene (reference sequence). The CDR3 DNA is TGTGCCAGCGGGAACAGGGACTACGAGCAGTACTTC. Amino acid sequence: CASGNRDYEQYF.

The CDR3 DNA sequence: TGCAGTGCTACTGGAGGGAGGACAGATACGCAGTATTTT. Amino acid sequence: CSATGGRTDTQYF. The rearrangement uses TRBV20-1 and TRBJ2-3; the D gene is possibly TRBD2 (6 bases). CDR3 size: 13 residues. V was trimmed by 4 bases and J by 3 bases, leaving 11 bases between them. Germline-derived CDR1 and CDR2 are DFQATT and SNEGSKA (reference sequence).

This clonotype has ten or more counts. This chain connects TRBV28 to TRBJ2-3; D may be TRBD2 (5 bases). Germline V gene lookup returns CDR1 MDHEN and CDR2 SYDVKM. V lost 4 bases to trimming and J lost 0 bases, with 14 bases between them. This CDR3 has 16 residues. The chain's CDR3 is CASSSPGLGSTDTQYF. The DNA of the CDR3 is TGTGCCAGCAGTTCCCCCGGACTGGGGAGCACAGATACGCAGTATTTT. Full variable domain (missing parts from reference TRBV28 and TRBJ2-3): DVKVTQSSRYLVKRTGEKVFLECVQDMDHENMFWYRQDPGLGLRLIYFSYDVKMKEKGDIPEGYSVSREKKERFSLILESASTNQTSMYLCASSSPGLGSTDTQYFGPGTRLTVL.

Note on this clonotype: A much larger clone differs from this one at a single base, so this may be a read error. The chain employs TRBV6-1 and TRBJ2-3, with unresolved D. Germline values: CDR1 MNHNS, CDR2 SASEGT. The CDR3 sequence is 14 residues long. The CDR3 loop is CVSRPTRNTDTQYF. CDR3 nucleotides: TGTGTCAGCAGGCCTACCCGGAACACAGATACGCAGTATTTT.

Only a few counts were recorded for this clonotype. V and J are TRBV7-3 and TRBJ2-5; D uncertain. Looked up from germline, CDR1 is SGHTA and CDR2 is FQGTGA. V was clipped by 5 bases and J by 1 base, with 14 bases between them. The CDR3 contains 15 residues. This chain's CDR3 is CASSPGDNPQETQYF. CDR3 sequence (DNA): TGTGCCAGCAGCCCCGGAGACAACCCCCAAGAGACCCAGTACTTC.

The gene calls are TRBV5-6 and TRBJ2-2; tentatively, D is TRBD1 or TRBD2 (6 bases each). V was clipped by 0 bases and J by 2 bases, with 11 bases between them. Germline CDR1 and CDR2: SGHDT and YYEEEE. The CDR3 spans 16 residues. CDR3 coding DNA: TGTGCCAGCAGCTTGGTGACGGGGGCCAACACCGGGGAGCTGTTTTTT. Translating it yields CASSLVTGANTGELFF.

This clonotype came up many times. The CDR3 sequence is CASRQAGQGLSEQFF. Here the CDR3 DNA reads TGTGCCAGCAGGCAGGCGGGACAGGGGTTGAGTGAGCAGTTCTTC. The rearrangement joins TRBV2 to TRBJ2-1; TRBD1 aligns across 10 bases. The CDR3 sequence is 15 residues long. The V gene end was trimmed by 6 bases and the J gene end by 9 bases; junction bases not matched to a gene: 11. Germline loops: CDR1 SNHLY, CDR2 FYNNEI.